Detailed here is one T cell receptor beta chain. The data originate from a study of Ad26.COV2.S vaccination and SARS-CoV-2 variants. Looking at the study overall: Dosing was one shot or two shots 56 days apart.

Sequencing used immunoSEQ multiplex PCR; TCRdb keeps in-frame clones, though not all of them. This table holds more than 350,000 clones, 80% to 95% found once. The treatment denotes: roughly 20 received Ad26.COV2.S at low or high dose, single or two shots; roughly five received placebo; per-sample allocation not given. Samples came from day 63 after the first vaccine or placebo injection. With V trimmed by 2 bases and J by 5 bases, 4 bases remained unmatched. The germline gives CDR1 SGHRS, CDR2 YFSETQ. The CDR3 extends over 14 amino acids. The sample consisted of peripheral blood, taken in a trial of Ad26.COV2.S vaccine versus placebo. This receptor was obtained from a person aged 18-60 years who received the Ad26.COV2.S COVID-19 vaccine or a placebo. This sequence joins TRBV5-1 and TRBJ2-5, with 9 positions matching TRBD2. The CDR3 spells CASSFLAGTETQYF. CDR3 nucleotide sequence: TGCGCCAGCAGCTTCCTAGCGGGAACGGAGACCCAGTACTTC.